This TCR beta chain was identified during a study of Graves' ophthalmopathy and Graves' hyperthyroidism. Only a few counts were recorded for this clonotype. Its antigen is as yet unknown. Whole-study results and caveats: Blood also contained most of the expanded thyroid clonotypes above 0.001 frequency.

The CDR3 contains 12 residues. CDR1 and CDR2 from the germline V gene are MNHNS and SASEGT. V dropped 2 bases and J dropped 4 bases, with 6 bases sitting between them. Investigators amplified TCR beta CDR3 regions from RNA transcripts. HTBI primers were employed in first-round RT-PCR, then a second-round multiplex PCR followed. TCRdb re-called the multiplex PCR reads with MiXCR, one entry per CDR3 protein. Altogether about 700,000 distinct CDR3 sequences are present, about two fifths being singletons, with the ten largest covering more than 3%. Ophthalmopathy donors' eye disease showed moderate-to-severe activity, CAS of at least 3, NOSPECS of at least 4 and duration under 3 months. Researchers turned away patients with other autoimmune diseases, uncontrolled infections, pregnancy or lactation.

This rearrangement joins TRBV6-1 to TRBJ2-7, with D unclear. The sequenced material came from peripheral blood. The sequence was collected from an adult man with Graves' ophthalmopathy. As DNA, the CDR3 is TGTGCCAGCAGTGAAACCGTTTACGAGCAGTACTTC. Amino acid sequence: CASSETVYEQYF.